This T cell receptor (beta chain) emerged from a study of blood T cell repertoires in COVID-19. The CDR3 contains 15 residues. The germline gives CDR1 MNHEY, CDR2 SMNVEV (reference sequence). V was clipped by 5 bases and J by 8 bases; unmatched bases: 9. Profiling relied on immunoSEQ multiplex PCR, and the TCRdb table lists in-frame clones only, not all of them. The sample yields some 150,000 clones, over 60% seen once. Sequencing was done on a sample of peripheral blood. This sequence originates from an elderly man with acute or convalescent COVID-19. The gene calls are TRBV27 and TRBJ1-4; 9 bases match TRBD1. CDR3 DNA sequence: TGTGCCAGCAGTATCGGACAGGGGAGAGGGGAAAAACTGTTTTTT. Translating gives CASSIGQGRGEKLFF.